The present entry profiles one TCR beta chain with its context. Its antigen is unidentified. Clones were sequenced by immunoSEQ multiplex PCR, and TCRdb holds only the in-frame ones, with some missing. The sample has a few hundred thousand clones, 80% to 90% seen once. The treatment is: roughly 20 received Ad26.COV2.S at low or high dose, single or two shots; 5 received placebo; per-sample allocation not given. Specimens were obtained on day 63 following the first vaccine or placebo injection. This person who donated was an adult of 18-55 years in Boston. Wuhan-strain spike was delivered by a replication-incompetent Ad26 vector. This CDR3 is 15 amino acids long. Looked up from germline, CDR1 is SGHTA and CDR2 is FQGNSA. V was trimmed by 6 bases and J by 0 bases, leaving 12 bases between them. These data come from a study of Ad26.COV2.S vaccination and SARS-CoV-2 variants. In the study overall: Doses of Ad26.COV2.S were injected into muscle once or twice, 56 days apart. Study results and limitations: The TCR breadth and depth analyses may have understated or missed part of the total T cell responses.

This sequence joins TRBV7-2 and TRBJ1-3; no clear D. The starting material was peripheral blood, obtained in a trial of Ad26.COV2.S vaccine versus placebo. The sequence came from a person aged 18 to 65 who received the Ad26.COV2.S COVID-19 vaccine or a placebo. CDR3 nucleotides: TGTGCCAGCAGTCGACCTTCTTTCTCTGGAAACACCATATATTTT. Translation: CASSRPSFSGNTIYF.